The following is a TCR beta chain sequence with its context. Antigen unknown. The data were obtained in a study of T cells after yellow fever vaccination. General study findings and limits: When the response was secondary, it was weaker but reached its peak faster, day 5 versus 15.

This CDR3 comprises 14 residues. The germline V gene has CDR1 MDHEN and CDR2 SYDVKM. V shed 6 bases, J shed 3 bases, and the junction held 5 bases outside the gene matches. TCRdb processed the 5' RACE reads anew with MiXCR; each CDR3 protein has one entry. Of about 360,000 distinct CDR3 sequences in the sample, approximately 5.7% were seen once. The starting material was PBMCs, obtained 5 days after the yellow fever booster vaccination. V and J are TRBV28 and TRBJ2-1, with 7 bases identical to TRBD2. This receptor was obtained from a young man who received the YFV17D yellow fever vaccine. CDR3 bases: TGTGCCAGCAGCGGCGGGGGTAACTACAATGAGCAGTTCTTC. Its translation: CASSGGGNYNEQFF. The full variable domain, its missing parts supplied by reference TRBV28 and TRBJ2-1, is DVKVTQSSRYLVKRTGEKVFLECVQDMDHENMFWYRQDPGLGLRLIYFSYDVKMKEKGDIPEGYSVSREKKERFSLILESASTNQTSMYLCASSGGGNYNEQFFGPGTRLTVL.